This TCR beta chain is from a study of blood T cells in healthy people across ages. Study findings and constraints: In the absence of known donor CMV status, changes in expanded clonotypes were possibly confounded.

This clonotype appeared a few times. Its target is unknown. Compared with germline, one end of the junction differs, possibly owing to a read error. Together with a sample-barcoded 5' primer, a J-beta primer mix was included in a second PCR lasting about 6 to 12 cycles. TCRdb passed the 5' RACE reads through MiXCR, listing each CDR3 protein once. The repertoire has around 900,000 distinct CDR3 sequences, roughly 26% of them found once; the top ten carry 15% to 20%. Roughly 10 milliliters of peripheral blood were drawn from each donor. Germline loops: CDR1 LNHNV, CDR2 YYDKDF (reference sequence). The CDR3 spans 15 residues.

This TCR was sampled from an elderly woman in good health. The sequenced sample was blood. V is TRBV15 and J is TRBJ2-1; no reliable D call. The CDR3 DNA is TGTGCCACCGGCAGAGATGTTGGCTCCTACAATGAGCAGTTCTTC. It is translated as CATGRDVGSYNEQFF.